The T cell receptor (beta chain) described here comes from a study of response to subunit inactivated influenza vaccine. TCRdb redid the calling of the RT-PCR reads with MiXCR, one entry per CDR3 protein. The sample includes approximately 500,000 distinct CDR3 sequences, over 10% of them seen just once. This CDR3 is built from 15 residues. V was clipped by 5 bases and J by 3 bases; unmatched bases: 10. The chain uses TRBV12-3 or TRBV12-4 and TRBJ2-7, with 7 bases lining up with TRBD1. The sample consisted of PBMCs from blood, taken roughly 45 days after vaccination. The TCR comes from a man aged 50 to 59 who received an inactivated influenza vaccine. CDR3 amino acids: CASSPGQPRGYEQYF. CDR3 DNA sequence: TGTGCCAGCAGTCCGGGACAGCCCAGAGGCTACGAGCAGTACTTC.